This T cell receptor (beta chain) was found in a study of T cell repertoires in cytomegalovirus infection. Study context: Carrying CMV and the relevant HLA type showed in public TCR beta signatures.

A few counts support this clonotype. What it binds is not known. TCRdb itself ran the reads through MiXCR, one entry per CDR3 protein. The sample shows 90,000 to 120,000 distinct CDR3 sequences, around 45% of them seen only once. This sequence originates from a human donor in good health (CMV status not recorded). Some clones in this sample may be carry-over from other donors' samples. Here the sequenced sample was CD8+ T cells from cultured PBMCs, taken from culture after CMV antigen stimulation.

The CDR3 DNA sequence: TGTGCCAGCAGTTCCCGGGGGGGCGAGGAAGAGCAGTACTTC. As protein: CASSSRGGEEEQYF. The rearrangement links TRBV28 to TRBJ2-7; TRBD2 agrees at 8 bases. V lost 4 bases and J lost 7; bases outside the gene matches: 9. The germline V gene encodes CDR1 MDHEN and CDR2 SYDVKM. The CDR3 extends over 14 amino acids.